Listed below are T cell receptor beta chains from one sample, sequenced in a study of CD8+ T cells in alopecia areata. Measured with immunoSEQ multiplex PCR; TCRdb has only the in-frame clones, and not every one. The sample contains 190,000 or so clones, roughly 50% of which appear only once. Sequencing was performed on CD8+ T cells sorted from blood, taken at week 24, from a patient treated with tofacitinib. The receptors were gathered from a human donor with alopecia areata. The CDR3 runs from the conserved cysteine through the conserved F or W. Fields, in order: D gene, clone size, V gene, J gene, CDR3 DNA, CDR3 protein. The D gene is left open where the match is weak. Expanded clones are given a class, and other clones once, few, many or no size at all.

>NA|NA|TRBV7-2|TRBJ1-2
TGTGCCAGCAGCCCCAGGACAGAACCCTATGGCTACACCTTC
CASSPRTEPYGYTF
>TRBD1|NA|TRBV13|TRBJ2-3
TGTGCCAGCAGCTTCAGGACAGGGCTCACAGATACGCAGTATTTT
CASSFRTGLTDTQYF
>TRBD1|NA|TRBV5-1|TRBJ1-1
TGCGCCAGCTGGGGACAGGGGACGGCTGAAGCTTTCTTT
CASWGQGTAEAFF
>TRBD1|few|TRBV7-9|TRBJ2-1
TGTGCCAGCAGCTTAATCCCTGGACAGGGTACGTTCTTC
CASSLIPGQGTFF
>NA|few|TRBV7-9|TRBJ2-5
TGTGCCATCCCCGTAACACCGTCCCAAGAGACCCAGTACTTC
CAIPVTPSQETQYF
>NA|NA|TRBV2|TRBJ1-2
TGTGCCAGCCGCCGCGGGGGAGGGAATGGCTACACCTTC
CASRRGGGNGYTF
>TRBD1|NA|TRBV6-5|TRBJ1-2
TGTGCCAGCAACCAGAGGGAGGGGGCCTTAACTGGCTACACCTTC
CASNQREGALTGYTF
>TRBD1|NA|TRBV19|TRBJ1-2
TGTGCCAGCACACGGACAGGGGCCTTGGACTATGGCTACACCTTC
CASTRTGALDYGYTF
>NA|NA|TRBV30|TRBJ1-5
TGTGCCTGGAGTGGGGGGGCAGGGGCTCAGCCCCAGCATTTT
CAWSGGAGAQPQHF
>TRBD2|NA|TRBV11-3|TRBJ2-2
TGTGCCAGCGCTCGGGGGGACCCTAGGCCCGGGGAGCTGTTTTTT
CASARGDPRPGELFF
>NA|NA|TRBV29-1|TRBJ2-5
TGCAGCGTTCCGGTCCTACTAGAGAAGGAGACCCAGTACTTC
CSVPVLLEKETQYF
>NA|few|TRBV6-5|TRBJ1-6
TGTGCCAGCAGTTACTCGACGGGGGGCGGAAATTCACCCCTCCACTTT
CASSYSTGGGNSPLHF
>NA|NA|TRBV29-1|TRBJ2-7
TGCAGCGTTGAAACAGGGACGAGTTCCTACGAGCAGTACTTC
CSVETGTSSYEQYF
>TRBD2|NA|TRBV5-1|TRBJ2-1
TGCGCCAGCAGCCTGATAGCGGGGGGGCCCCGCGACTCCTACAATGAGCAGTTCTTC
CASSLIAGGPRDSYNEQFF
>NA|NA|TRBV25-1|TRBJ1-1
TGTGCCAGCAGTCCAAGTAGGACTGAAGCTTTCTTT
CASSPSRTEAFF
>NA|NA|TRBV5-6|TRBJ2-1
TGTGCCAGCAGCTTAGTGGGGGCGAAGGAGTTCTTC
CASSLVGAKEFF
>TRBD1|few|TRBV9|TRBJ2-7
TGTGCCAGCAGCGTCCGACAGGGGAGCGAGCAGTACTTC
CASSVRQGSEQYF
>TRBD1|NA|TRBV7-9|TRBJ2-7
TGTGCCAGCAGCCGACAGGGTTCAGCACACGAGCAGTACTTC
CASSRQGSAHEQYF
>NA|NA|TRBV7-9|TRBJ2-3
TGTGCCAGCAGCTTCGGCACAGATACGCAGTATTTT
CASSFGTDTQYF
>NA|NA|TRBV4-2|TRBJ2-7
TGTGCCAGCAGCCAAGATGAGGACACCTACTACGAGCAGTACTTC
CASSQDEDTYYEQYF
>TRBD1|NA|TRBV7-9|TRBJ1-6
TGTGCCAGCAGCGTAGGCCCGGGACAGGCAACCCAGGGTGGTTCACCCCTCCACTTT
CASSVGPGQATQGGSPLHF
>NA|NA|TRBV30|TRBJ1-1
TGTGCCTGGAGTGGCGATGAAGCTTTCTTT
CAWSGDEAFF
>NA|NA|TRBV7-8|TRBJ1-1
TGTGCCAGCGTTGATGGGAACACTGAAGCTTTCTTT
CASVDGNTEAFF
>TRBD1|NA|TRBV6-5|TRBJ2-7
TGTGCCAGCAGTTACTCGATCACAGGGGGTATCTACGAGCAGTACTTC
CASSYSITGGIYEQYF
>NA|NA|TRBV23-1|TRBJ2-7
TGCGCCAGCCTGTTCTCCAGGAATTCCTACGAGCAGTACTTC
CASLFSRNSYEQYF
>NA|NA|TRBV10-3|TRBJ2-5
TGTGCCATCAGTGTAACCCTTCTAGGGGACCAAGAGACCCAGTACTTC
CAISVTLLGDQETQYF
>NA|few|TRBV4-1|TRBJ1-1
TGCGCCAGCAGCCAAGTTGGGGGGGCGAAGGGTGCTTTCTTT
CASSQVGGAKGAFF
>NA|NA|TRBV5-6|TRBJ1-4
TGTGCCAGCAGCTACGAGACAACTAATGAAAAACTGTTTTTT
CASSYETTNEKLFF
>TRBD1|NA|TRBV30|TRBJ2-7
TGTGCCTGGGCTACAGGGGACGGCTACGAGCAGTACTTC
CAWATGDGYEQYF
>NA|NA|TRBV5-6|TRBJ1-2
TGTGCCAGCAGCTTGGATTCTGCCGGCCGCTACACCTTC
CASSLDSAGRYTF
>NA|few|TRBV10-3|TRBJ2-5
TGTGCCATCAGTCCCTCGAGTGGCGGCCAAGAGACCCAGTACTTC
CAISPSSGGQETQYF
>NA|NA|TRBV13|TRBJ2-3
TGTGCCAGCAGCTCGCCCGGGGGGCCGGGCACAGATACGCAGTATTTT
CASSSPGGPGTDTQYF